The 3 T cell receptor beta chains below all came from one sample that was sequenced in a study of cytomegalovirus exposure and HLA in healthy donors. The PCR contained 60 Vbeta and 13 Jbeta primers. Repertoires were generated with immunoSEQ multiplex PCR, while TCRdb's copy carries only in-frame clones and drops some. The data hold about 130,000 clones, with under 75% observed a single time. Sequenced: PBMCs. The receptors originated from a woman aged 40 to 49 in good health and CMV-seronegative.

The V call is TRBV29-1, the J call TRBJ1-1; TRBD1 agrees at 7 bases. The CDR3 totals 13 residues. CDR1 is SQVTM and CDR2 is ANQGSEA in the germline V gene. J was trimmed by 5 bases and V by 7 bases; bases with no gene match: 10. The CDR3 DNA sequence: TGCAGCGCTTGGGACAGCATTGGGACTGAAGCTTTCTTT. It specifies CSAWDSIGTEAFF.

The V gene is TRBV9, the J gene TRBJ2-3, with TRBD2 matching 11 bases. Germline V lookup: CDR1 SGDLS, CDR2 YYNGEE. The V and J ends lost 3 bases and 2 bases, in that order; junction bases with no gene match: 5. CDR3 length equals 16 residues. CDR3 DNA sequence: TGTGCCAGCAGCGCCGGGACTAGCGGAAACACAGATACGCAGTATTTT. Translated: CASSAGTSGNTDTQYF.

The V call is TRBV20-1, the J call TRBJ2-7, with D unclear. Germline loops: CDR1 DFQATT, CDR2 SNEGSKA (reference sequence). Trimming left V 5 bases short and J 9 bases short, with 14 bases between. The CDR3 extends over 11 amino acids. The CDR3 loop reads CSAYMGSGQYF. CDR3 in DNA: TGCAGTGCTTACATGGGCTCAGGGCAGTACTTC.